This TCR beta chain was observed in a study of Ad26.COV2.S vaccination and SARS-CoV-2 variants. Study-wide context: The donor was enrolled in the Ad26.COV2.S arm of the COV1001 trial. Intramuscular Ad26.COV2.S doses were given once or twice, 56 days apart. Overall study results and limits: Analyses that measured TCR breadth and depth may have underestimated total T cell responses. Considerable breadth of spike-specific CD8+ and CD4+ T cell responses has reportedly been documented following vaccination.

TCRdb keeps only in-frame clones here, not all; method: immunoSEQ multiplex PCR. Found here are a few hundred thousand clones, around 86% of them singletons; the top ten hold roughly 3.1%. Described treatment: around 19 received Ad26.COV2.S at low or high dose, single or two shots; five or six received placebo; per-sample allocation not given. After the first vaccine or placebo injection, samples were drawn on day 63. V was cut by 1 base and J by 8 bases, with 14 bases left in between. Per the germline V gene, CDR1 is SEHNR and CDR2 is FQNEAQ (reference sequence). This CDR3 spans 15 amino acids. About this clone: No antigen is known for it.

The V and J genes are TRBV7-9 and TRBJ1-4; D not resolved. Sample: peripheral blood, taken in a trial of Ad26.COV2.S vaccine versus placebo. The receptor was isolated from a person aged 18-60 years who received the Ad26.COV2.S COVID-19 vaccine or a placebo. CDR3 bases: TGTGCCAGCAGCTTAGGGGTTGGTAGGAGAGAAAAACTGTTTTTT. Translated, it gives CASSLGVGRREKLFF. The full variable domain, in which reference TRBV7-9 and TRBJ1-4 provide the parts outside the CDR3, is DTGVSQNPRHKITKRGQNVTFRCDPISEHNRLYWYRQTLGQGPEFLTYFQNEAQLEKSRLLSDRFSAERPKGSFSTLEIQRTEQGDSAMYLCASSLGVGRREKLFFGSGTQLSVL.